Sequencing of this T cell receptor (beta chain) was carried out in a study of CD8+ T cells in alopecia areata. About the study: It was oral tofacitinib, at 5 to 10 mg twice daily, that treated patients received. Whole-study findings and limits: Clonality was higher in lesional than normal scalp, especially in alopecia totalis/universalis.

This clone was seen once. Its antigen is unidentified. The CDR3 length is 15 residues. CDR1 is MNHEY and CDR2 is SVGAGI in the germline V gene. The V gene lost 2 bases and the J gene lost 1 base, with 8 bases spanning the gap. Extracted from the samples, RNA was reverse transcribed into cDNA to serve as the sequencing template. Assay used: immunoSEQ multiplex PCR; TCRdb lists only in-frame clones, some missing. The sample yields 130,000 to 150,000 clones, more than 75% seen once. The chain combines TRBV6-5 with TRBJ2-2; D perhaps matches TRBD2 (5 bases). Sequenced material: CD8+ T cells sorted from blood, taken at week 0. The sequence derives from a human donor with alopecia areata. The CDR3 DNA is TGTGCCAGCAGTTACCGGGAAGAGAACACCGGGGAGCTGTTTTTT. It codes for CASSYREENTGELFF.